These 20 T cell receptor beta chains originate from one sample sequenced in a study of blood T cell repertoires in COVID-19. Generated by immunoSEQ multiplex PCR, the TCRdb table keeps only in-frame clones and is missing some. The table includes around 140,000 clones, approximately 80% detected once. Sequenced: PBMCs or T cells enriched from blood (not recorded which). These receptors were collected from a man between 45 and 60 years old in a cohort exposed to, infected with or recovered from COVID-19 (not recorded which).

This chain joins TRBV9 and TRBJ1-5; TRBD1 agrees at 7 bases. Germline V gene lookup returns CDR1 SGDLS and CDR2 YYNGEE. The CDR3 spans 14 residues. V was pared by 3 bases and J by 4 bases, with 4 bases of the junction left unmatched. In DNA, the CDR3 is TGTGCCAGCAGCGGAGGGACAGAAAATCAGCCCCAGCATTTT. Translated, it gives CASSGGTENQPQHF. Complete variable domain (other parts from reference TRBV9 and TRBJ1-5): DSGVTQTPKHLITATGQRVTLRCSPRSGDLSVYWYQQSLDQGLQFLIQYYNGEERAKGNILERFSAQQFPDLHSELNLSSLELGDSALYFCASSGGTENQPQHFGDGTRLSIL.

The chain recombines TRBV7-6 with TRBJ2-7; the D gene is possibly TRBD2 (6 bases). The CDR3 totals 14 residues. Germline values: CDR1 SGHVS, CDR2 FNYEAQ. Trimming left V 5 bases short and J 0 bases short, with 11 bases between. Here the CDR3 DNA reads TGTGCCAGCAGCGCGGGACCCATCTCCTACGAGCAGTACTTC. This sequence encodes CASSAGPISYEQYF. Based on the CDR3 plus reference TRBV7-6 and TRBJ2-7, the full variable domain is GAGVSQSPRYKVTKRGQDVALRCDPISGHVSLYWYRQALGQGPEFLTYFNYEAQQDKSGLPNDRFSAERPEGSISTLTIQRTEQRDSAMYRCASSAGPISYEQYFGPGTRLTVT.

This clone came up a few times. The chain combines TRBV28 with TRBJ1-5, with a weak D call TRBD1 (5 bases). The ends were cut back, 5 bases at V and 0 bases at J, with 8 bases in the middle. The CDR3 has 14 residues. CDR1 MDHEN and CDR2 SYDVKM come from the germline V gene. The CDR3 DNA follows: TGTGCCAGCAGTGTCGGACATAGCAATCAGCCCCAGCATTTT. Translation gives CASSVGHSNQPQHF.

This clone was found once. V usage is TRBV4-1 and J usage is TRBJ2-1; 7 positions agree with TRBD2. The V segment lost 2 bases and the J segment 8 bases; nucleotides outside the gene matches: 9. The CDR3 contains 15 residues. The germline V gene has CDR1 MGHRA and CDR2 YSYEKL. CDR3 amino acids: CASSQRRGVGDEQFF. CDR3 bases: TGCGCCAGCAGCCAACGCCGGGGGGTCGGGGATGAGCAGTTCTTC.

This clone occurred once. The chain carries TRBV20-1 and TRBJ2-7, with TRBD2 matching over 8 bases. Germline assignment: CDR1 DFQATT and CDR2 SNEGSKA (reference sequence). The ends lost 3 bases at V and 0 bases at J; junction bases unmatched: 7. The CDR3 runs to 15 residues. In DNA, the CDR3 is TGCAGTGCTAGTTCGGGGGGGCGAATCTCCTACGAGCAGTACTTC. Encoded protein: CSASSGGRISYEQYF.

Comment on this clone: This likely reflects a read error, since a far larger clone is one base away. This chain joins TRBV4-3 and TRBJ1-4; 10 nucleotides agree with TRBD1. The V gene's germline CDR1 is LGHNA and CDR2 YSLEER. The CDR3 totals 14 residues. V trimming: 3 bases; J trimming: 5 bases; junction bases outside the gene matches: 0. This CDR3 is CASSQGQGNEKLFF. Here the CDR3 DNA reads TGCGCCAGCAGCCAGGGACAGGGGAATGAAAAACTGTTTTTT.

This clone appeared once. CDR3 amino acids: CASSLLAGSINTIYF. The CDR3, as DNA: TGTGCCAGCAGCTTGTTGGCGGGGTCAATAAACACCATATATTTT. The chain links TRBV5-5 to TRBJ1-3; D ambiguous. Trimming pared 1 base from V and 6 bases from J, leaving 14 bases between. Per germline, CDR1 SGHKS and CDR2 YYEKEE (reference sequence). The CDR3 is 15 amino acids.

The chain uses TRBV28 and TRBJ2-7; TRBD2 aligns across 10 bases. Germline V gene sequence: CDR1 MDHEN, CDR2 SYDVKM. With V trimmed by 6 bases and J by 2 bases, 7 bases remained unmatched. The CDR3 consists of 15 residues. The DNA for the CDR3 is TGTGCCAGCAGGTCCGTAGCGGGAGGTGCCTACGAGCAGTACTTC. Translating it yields CASRSVAGGAYEQYF. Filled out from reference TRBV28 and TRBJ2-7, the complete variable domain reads DVKVTQSSRYLVKRTGEKVFLECVQDMDHENMFWYRQDPGLGLRLIYFSYDVKMKEKGDIPEGYSVSREKKERFSLILESASTNQTSMYLCASRSVAGGAYEQYFGPGTRLTVT.

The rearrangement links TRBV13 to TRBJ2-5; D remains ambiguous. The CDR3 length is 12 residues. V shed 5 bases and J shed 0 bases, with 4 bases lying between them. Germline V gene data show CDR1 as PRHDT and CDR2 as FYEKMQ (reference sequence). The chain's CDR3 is CASSTNQETQYF. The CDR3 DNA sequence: TGTGCCAGCAGCACAAACCAAGAGACCCAGTACTTC.

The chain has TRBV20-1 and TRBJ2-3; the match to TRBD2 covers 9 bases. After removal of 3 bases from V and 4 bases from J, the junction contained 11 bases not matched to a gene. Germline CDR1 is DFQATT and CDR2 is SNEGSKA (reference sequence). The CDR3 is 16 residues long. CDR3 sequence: CSASRLGSGSPDTQYF. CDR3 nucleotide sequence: TGCAGTGCTAGTCGGCTTGGTAGCGGGAGCCCAGATACGCAGTATTTT.

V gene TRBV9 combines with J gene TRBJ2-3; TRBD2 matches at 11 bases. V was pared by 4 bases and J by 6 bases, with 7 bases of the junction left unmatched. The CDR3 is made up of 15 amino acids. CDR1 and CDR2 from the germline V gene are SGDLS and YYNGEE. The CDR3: CASSSSGGAWDTQYF. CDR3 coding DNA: TGTGCCAGCAGCAGTAGCGGGGGGGCATGGGATACGCAGTATTTT.

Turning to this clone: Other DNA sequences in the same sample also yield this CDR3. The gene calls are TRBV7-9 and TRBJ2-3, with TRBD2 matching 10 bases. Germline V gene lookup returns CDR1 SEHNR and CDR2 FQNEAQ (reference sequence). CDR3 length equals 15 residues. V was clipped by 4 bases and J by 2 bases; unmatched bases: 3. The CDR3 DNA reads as TGTGCCAGCAGCTCAGGACTAGCGGACACAGATACGCAGTATTTT. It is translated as CASSSGLADTDTQYF.

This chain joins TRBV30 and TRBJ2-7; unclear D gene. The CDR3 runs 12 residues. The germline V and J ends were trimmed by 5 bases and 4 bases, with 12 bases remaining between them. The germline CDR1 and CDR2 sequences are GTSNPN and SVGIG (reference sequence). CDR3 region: CAWSVDTYEQYF. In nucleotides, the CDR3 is TGTGCCTGGTCCGTCGACACATACGAGCAGTACTTC.

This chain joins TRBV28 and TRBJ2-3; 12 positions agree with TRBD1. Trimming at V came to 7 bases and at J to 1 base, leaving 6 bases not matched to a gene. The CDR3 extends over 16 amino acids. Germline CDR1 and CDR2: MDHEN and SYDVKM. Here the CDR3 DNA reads TGTGCCAGCATGGCCGGGACAGGGGGCGGCACAGATACGCAGTATTTT. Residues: CASMAGTGGGTDTQYF.

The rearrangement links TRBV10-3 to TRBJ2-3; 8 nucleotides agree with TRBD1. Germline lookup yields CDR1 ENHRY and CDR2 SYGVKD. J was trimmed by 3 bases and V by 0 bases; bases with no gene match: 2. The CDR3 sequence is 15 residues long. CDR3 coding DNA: TGTGCCATCAGTGAGTCTACAGGGGGGACAGATACGCAGTATTTT. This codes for CAISESTGGTDTQYF.

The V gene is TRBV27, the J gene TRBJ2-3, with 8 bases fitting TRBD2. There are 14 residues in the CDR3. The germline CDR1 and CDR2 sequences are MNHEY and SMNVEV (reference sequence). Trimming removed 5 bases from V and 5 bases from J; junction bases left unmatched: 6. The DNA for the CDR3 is TGTGCCAGCAGTGCGGGGGGAGGCATAGATACGCAGTATTTT. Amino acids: CASSAGGGIDTQYF.

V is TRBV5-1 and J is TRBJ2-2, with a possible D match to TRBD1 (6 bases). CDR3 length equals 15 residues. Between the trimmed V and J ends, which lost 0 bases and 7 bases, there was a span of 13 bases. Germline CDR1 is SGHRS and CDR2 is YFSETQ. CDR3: CASSLGGPFGGELFF. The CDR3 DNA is TGCGCCAGCAGCTTGGGGGGGCCCTTCGGCGGGGAGCTGTTTTTT. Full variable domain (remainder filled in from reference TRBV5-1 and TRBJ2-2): KAGVTQTPRYLIKTRGQQVTLSCSPISGHRSVSWYQQTPGQGLQFLFEYFSETQRNKGNFPGRFSGRQFSNSRSEMNVSTLELGDSALYLCASSLGGPFGGELFFGEGSRLTVL.

CDR3 protein: CASSPYRVLRDYGYTF. CDR3 nucleotides: TGTGCCAGCAGTCCATACCGAGTCCTACGGGACTATGGCTACACCTTC. This chain connects TRBV27 to TRBJ1-2; no reliable D call. Germline lookup yields CDR1 MNHEY and CDR2 SMNVEV (reference sequence). CDR3 length: 16 residues. V lost 5 bases, J lost 3 bases, and 19 bases lay in between.

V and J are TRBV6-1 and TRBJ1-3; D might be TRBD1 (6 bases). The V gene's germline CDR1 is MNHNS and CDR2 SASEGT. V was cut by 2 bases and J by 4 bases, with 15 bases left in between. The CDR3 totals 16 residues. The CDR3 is CASSEFGQFPGNTIYF. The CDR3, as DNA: TGTGCCAGCAGTGAATTCGGACAGTTTCCCGGAAACACCATATATTTT.

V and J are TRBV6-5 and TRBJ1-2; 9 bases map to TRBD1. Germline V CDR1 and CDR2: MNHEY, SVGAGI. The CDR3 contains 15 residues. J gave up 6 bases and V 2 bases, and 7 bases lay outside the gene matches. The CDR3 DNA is TGTGCCAGCAGTTACCTCCGGACAGGGGTGGATGGCTACACCTTC. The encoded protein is CASSYLRTGVDGYTF.